These T cell receptor beta chains were read from a single sample in a study of blood T cell repertoires in COVID-19. Sequenced by immunoSEQ multiplex PCR; TCRdb stores in-frame clones only, minus some. Of around 250,000 clones in the sample, about 82% were seen once. Sequencing used peripheral blood. Every receptor here comes from a woman aged 80 or over with COVID-19, enrolled during active disease. Each CDR3 is given with its conserved first and last residue. D genes are given only for firm matches. Expanded clones get a size class; other rows say once, few or many, or leave the size out.

TRBD1	few	TRBJ2-2	TRBV5-1	TGCGCCAGCAGCTCCTTGGGGACAGGGACTACGAACACCGGGGAGCTGTTTTTT	CASSSLGTGTTNTGELFF
.	.	TRBJ2-1	TRBV29-1	TGCAGCACTGCGTCAGGGGCGGAATACAATGAGCAGTTCTTC	CSTASGAEYNEQFF
TRBD1	.	TRBJ1-1	TRBV18	TGTGCCAGCTCACCAGGGACAGGGATTGAAGCTTTCTTT	CASSPGTGIEAFF
TRBD1	.	TRBJ2-5	TRBV6-2/TRBV6-3	TGTGCCAGCAGTTACGAGGACAGGGCCCCTCGGGAGACCCAGTACTTC	CASSYEDRAPRETQYF
.	.	TRBJ2-7	TRBV28	TGTGCCAGCAGCACCTCTCGGGACTACGAGCAGTACTTC	CASSTSRDYEQYF
.	once	TRBJ1-6	TRBV3-1/TRBV3-2	TGTGCCAGCAGCCTAAGCGGGCAGGCCATCCCAAATTCACCCCTCCACTTT	CASSLSGQAIPNSPLHF
.	.	TRBJ1-2	TRBV10-3	TGTGCCATCAGTGTAGACAGGTCCATAGCTAACTATGGCTACACCTTC	CAISVDRSIANYGYTF
TRBD2	once	TRBJ2-3	TRBV6-2/TRBV6-3	TGTGCCAGCAGTCGTAGCGGGGGGAGGGGTGATACGCAGTATTTT	CASSRSGGRGDTQYF
.	.	TRBJ2-3	TRBV5-1	TGCGCCAGCAGCTTGCGTCCTCGGGGCACAGATACGCAGTATTTT	CASSLRPRGTDTQYF
TRBD1	.	TRBJ2-7	TRBV19	TGTGCCAGTAGTATGGCTCCCGGGGACAGGGCCTACGAGCAGTACTTC	CASSMAPGDRAYEQYF
TRBD1	.	TRBJ1-2	TRBV5-1	TGCGCCAGCAGCATTGGGACAGGAGTCTATGGCTACACCTTC	CASSIGTGVYGYTF